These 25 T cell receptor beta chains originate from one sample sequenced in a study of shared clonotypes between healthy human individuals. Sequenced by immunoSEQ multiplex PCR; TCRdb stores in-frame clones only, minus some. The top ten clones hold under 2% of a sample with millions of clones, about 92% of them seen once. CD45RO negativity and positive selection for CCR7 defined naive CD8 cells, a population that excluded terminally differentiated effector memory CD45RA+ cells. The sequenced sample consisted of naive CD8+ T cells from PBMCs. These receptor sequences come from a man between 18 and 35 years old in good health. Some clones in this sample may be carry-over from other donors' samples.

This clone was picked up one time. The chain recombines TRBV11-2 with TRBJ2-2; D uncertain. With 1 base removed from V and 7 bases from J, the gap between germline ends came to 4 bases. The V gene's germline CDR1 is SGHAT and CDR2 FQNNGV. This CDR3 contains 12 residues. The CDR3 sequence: CASSLGFGELFF. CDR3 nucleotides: TGTGCCAGCAGCTTAGGATTCGGGGAGCTGTTTTTT.

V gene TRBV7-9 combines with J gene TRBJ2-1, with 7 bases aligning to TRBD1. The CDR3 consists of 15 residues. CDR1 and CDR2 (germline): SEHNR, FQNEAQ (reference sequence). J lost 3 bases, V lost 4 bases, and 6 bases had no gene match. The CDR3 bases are TGTGCCAGCAGCTCAAGACAGGGTCACTACAATGAGCAGTTCTTC. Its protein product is CASSSRQGHYNEQFF. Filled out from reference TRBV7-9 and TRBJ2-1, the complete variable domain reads DTGVSQNPRHKITKRGQNVTFRCDPISEHNRLYWYRQTLGQGPEFLTYFQNEAQLEKSRLLSDRFSAERPKGSFSTLEIQRTEQGDSAMYLCASSSRQGHYNEQFFGPGTRLTVL.

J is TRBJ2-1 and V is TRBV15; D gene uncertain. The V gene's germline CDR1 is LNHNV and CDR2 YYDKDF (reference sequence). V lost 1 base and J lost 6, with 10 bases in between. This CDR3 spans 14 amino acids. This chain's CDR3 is CATSRVATGNEQFF. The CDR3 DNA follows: TGTGCCACCAGCAGAGTCGCTACGGGCAATGAGCAGTTCTTC.

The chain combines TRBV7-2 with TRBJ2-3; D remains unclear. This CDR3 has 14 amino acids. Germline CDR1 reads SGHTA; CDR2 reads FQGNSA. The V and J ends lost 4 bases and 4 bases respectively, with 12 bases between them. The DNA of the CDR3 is TGTGCCAGCAGCTCCTCTTGGCCCTCAGATACGCAGTATTTT. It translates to CASSSSWPSDTQYF.

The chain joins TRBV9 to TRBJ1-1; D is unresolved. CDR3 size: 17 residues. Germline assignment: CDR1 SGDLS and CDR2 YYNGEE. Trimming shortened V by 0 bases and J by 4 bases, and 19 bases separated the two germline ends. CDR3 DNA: TGTGCCAGCAGCGTAGTTTCAGGCCAAATACCGGGCACTGAAGCTTTCTTT. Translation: CASSVVSGQIPGTEAFF.

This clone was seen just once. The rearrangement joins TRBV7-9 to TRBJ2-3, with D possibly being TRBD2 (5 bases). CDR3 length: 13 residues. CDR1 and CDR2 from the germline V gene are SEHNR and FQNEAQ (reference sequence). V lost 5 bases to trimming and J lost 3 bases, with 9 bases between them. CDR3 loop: CASSGSRTDTQYF. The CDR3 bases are TGTGCCAGCAGCGGGAGTCGTACAGATACGCAGTATTTT. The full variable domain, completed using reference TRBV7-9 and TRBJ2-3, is DTGVSQNPRHKITKRGQNVTFRCDPISEHNRLYWYRQTLGQGPEFLTYFQNEAQLEKSRLLSDRFSAERPKGSFSTLEIQRTEQGDSAMYLCASSGSRTDTQYFGPGTRLTVL.

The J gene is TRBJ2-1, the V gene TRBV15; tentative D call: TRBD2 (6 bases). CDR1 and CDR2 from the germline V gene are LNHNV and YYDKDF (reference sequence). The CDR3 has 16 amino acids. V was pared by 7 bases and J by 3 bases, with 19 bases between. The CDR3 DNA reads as TGTGCCACCACCCCGCTCGTGGGGGGTATCTACAATGAGCAGTTCTTC. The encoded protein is CATTPLVGGIYNEQFF.

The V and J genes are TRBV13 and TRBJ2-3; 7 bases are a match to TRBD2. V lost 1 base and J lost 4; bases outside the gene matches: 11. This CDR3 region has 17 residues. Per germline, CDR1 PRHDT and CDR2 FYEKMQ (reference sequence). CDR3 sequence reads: CASSLEGAGVQADTQYF. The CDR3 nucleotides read TGTGCCAGCAGCTTAGAAGGGGCGGGAGTCCAGGCAGATACGCAGTATTTT.

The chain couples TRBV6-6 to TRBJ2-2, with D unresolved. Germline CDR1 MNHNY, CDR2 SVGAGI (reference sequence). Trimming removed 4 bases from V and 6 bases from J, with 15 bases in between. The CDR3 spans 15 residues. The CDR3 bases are TGTGCCAGCAGTTCGATCGTGAACCTCTCCGGGGAGCTGTTTTTT. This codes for CASSSIVNLSGELFF.

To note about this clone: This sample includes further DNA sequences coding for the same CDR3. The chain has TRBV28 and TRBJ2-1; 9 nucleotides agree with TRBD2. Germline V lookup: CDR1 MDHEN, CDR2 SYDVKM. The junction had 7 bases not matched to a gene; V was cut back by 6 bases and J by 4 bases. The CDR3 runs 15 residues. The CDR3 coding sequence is TGTGCCAGCAGCTTACTAGCGGGCCTATACAATGAGCAGTTCTTC. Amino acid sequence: CASSLLAGLYNEQFF. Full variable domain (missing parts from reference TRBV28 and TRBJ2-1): DVKVTQSSRYLVKRTGEKVFLECVQDMDHENMFWYRQDPGLGLRLIYFSYDVKMKEKGDIPEGYSVSREKKERFSLILESASTNQTSMYLCASSLLAGLYNEQFFGPGTRLTVL.

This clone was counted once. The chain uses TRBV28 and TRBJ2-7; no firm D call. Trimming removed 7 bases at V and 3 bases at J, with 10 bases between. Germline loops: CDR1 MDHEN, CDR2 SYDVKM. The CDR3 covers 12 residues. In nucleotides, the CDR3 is TGTGCCAGCAACCCGGACGGCTACGAGCAGTACTTC. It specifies CASNPDGYEQYF.

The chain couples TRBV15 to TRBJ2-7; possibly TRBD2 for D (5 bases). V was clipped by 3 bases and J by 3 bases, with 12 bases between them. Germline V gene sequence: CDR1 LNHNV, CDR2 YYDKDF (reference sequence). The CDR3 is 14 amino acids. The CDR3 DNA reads TGTGCCACCAGCAGCTCAGAACGGGACTACGAGCAGTACTTC. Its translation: CATSSSERDYEQYF.

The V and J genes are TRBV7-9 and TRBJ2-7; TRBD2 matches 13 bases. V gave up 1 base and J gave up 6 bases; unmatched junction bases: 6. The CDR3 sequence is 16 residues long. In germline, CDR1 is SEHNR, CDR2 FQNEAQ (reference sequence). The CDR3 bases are TGTGCCAGCAGCTTAGGACTAGCGGGAGGTCGGGGCGAGCAGTACTTC. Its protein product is CASSLGLAGGRGEQYF.

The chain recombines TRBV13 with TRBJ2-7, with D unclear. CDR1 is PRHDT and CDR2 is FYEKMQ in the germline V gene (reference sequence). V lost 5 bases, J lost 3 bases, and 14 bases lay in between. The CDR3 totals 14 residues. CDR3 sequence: CASSLPTQNYEQYF. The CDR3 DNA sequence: TGTGCCAGCAGCCTCCCTACTCAAAACTACGAGCAGTACTTC.

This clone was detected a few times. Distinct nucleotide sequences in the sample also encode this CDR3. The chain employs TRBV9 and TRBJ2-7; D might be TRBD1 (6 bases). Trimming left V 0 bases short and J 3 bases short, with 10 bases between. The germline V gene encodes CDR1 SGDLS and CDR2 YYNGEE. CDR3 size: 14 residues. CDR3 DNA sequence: TGTGCCAGCAGCGTAGGACAGGCTAGCTACGAGCAGTACTTC. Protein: CASSVGQASYEQYF.

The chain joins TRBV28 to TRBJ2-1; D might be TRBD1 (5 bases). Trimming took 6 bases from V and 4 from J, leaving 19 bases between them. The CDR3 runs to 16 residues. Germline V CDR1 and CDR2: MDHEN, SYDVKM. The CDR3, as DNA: TGTGCCAGCAGGGTTCTTGGGGCTAACATATACAATGAGCAGTTCTTC. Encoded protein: CASRVLGANIYNEQFF.

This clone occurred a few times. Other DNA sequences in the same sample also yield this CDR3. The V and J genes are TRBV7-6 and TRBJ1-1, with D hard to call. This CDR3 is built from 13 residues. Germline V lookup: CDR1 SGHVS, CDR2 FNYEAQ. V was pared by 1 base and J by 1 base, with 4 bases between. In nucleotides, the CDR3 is TGTGCCAGCAGCTTAGTGGAGAACACTGAAGCTTTCTTT. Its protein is CASSLVENTEAFF.

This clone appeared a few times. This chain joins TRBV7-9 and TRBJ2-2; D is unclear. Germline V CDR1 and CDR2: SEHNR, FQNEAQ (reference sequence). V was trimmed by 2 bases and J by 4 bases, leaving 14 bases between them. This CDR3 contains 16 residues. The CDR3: CASSLPRDPFTGELFF. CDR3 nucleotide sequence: TGTGCCAGCAGCTTACCTCGTGACCCATTCACCGGGGAGCTGTTTTTT.

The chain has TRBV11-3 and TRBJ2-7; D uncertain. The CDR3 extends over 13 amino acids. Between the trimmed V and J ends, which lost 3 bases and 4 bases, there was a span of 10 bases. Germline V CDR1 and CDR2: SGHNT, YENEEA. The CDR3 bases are TGTGCCAGCAGCTTGTTCTCGTCTTACGAGCAGTACTTC. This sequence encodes CASSLFSSYEQYF.

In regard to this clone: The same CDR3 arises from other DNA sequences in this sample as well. The CDR3 nucleotides read TGCAGCGCGCGGGACAGCTCCTACGAGCAGTACTTC. Its translation: CSARDSSYEQYF. The V and J genes are TRBV29-1 and TRBJ2-7, with a weak D call TRBD1 (7 bases). V was pared by 7 bases and J by 0 bases, with 10 bases between. The CDR3 loop spans 12 amino acids. The germline V gene encodes CDR1 SQVTM and CDR2 ANQGSEA.

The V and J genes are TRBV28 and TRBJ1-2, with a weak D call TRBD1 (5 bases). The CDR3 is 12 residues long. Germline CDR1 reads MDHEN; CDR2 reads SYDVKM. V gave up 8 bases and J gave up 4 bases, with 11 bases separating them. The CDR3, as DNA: TGTGCCAGCCGGGGGGAAGCCTATGGCTACACCTTC. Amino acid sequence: CASRGEAYGYTF.

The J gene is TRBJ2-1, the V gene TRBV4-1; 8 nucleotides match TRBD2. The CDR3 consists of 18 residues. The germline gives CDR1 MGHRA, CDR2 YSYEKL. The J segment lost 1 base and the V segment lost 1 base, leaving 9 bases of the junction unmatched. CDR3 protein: CASSQVYTGRGSYNEQFF. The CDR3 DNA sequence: TGCGCCAGCAGCCAAGTATATACCGGGAGGGGTTCCTACAATGAGCAGTTCTTC.

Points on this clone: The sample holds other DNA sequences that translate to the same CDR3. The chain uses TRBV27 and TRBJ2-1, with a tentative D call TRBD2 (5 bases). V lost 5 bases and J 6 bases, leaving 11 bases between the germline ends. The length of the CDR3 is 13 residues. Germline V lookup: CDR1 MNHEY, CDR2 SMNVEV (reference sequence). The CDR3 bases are TGTGCCAGCAGTCCCCGGGGATCCAATGAGCAGTTCTTC. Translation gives CASSPRGSNEQFF.

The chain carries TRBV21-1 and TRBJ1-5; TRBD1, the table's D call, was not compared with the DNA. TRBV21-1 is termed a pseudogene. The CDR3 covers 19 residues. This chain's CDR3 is CASSGPPENRVGGNQPQHF. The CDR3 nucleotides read TGTGCCAGCAGCGGACCGCCGGAAAACAGGGTCGGAGGCAATCAGCCCCAGCATTTT.

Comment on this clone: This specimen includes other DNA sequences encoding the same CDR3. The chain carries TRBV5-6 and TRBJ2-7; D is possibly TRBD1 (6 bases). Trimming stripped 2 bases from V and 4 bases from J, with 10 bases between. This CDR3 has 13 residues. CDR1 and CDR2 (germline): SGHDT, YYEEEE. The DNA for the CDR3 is TGTGCCAGCAGCTTAGGGGGTAGGTACGAGCAGTACTTC. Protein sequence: CASSLGGRYEQYF.